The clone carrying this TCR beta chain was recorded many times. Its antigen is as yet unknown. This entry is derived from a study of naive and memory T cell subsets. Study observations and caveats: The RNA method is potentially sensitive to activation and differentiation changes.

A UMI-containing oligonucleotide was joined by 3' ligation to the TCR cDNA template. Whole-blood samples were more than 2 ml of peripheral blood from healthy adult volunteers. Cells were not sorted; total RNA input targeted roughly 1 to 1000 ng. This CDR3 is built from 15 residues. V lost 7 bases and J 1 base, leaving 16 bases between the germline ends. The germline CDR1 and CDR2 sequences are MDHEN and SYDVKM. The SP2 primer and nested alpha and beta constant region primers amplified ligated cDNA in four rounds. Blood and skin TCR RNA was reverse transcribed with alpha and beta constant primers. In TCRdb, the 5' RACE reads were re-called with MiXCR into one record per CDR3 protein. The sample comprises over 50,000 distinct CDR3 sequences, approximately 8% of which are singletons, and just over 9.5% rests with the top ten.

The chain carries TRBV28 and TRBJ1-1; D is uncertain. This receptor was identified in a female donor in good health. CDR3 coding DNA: TGTGCCAGCACCACCGGTCTAGAAGCGAACACTGAAGCTTTCTTT. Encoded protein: CASTTGLEANTEAFF.